These 24 T cell receptor beta chains came from one sample sequenced in a study of T cell responses to AZD1222 COVID-19 vaccine (dated by TCRdb to the early 2020s). Library preparation employed the immunoSEQ multiplex PCR assay. Not all clones reach the TCRdb copy of this immuneACCESS table, which keeps in-frame sequences only. Checked studies attribute under half of the gap to unresolved V genes and leave the rest unexplained. The sample has some 52,000 clones on record, roughly 87% of them singletons. The ten largest clones take up less than 3.5% of the sample. The time point label here, explained by the study, means: about 28 days (+/-7) after the second vaccine dose. This sample comprised peripheral blood, obtained 28 days after the second AZD1222 dose. The source of these receptors is an adult who received the AZD1222 COVID-19 vaccine.

The rearrangement links TRBV10-3 to TRBJ1-6, with 9 bases matching TRBD1. The V and J ends lost 9 bases and 8 bases, in that order; junction bases with no gene match: 5. The germline V gene encodes CDR1 ENHRY and CDR2 SYGVKD. The CDR3 extends over 13 amino acids. The CDR3 here is CAMGRDRDSPLHF. The CDR3 coding sequence is TGTGCCATGGGCCGGGACAGGGATTCACCCCTCCACTTT.

The gene calls are TRBV28 and TRBJ2-3; D is perhaps TRBD1 (5 bases). The V gene's germline CDR1 is MDHEN and CDR2 SYDVKM. There are 15 residues in the CDR3. Trimming left V 2 bases short and J 1 base short, with 10 bases between. As DNA, the CDR3 is TGTGCCAGCAGTTTAGATGCCAGGGGCACAGATACGCAGTATTTT. Its protein product is CASSLDARGTDTQYF.

V usage is TRBV3-1 (or the pseudogene TRBV3-2) and J usage is TRBJ2-7; TRBD2 agrees at 7 bases. With 2 bases clipped from V and 3 bases from J, the junction kept 7 bases outside the gene matches. The CDR3 loop spans 15 amino acids. The germline V gene has CDR1 LGHDT and CDR2 YNNKEL (reference sequence). In DNA form, the CDR3 reads TGTGCCAGCAGCCAACCCGGACTAGGAAGCTACGAGCAGTACTTC. Amino acid sequence: CASSQPGLGSYEQYF.

This sequence joins TRBV4-1 and TRBJ1-4; 8 positions agree with TRBD1. Germline CDR1 is MGHRA and CDR2 is YSYEKL. After removal of 3 bases from V and 1 base from J, the junction contained 10 bases not matched to a gene. This CDR3 contains 18 residues. CDR3: CASSQGPGTGLTNEKLFF. DNA of the CDR3: TGCGCCAGCAGCCAGGGGCCCGGGACAGGCCTAACTAATGAAAAACTGTTTTTT.

The chain uses TRBV11-3 and TRBJ2-5; no firm D call. Trimming left V 5 bases short and J 0 bases short, with 7 bases between. The germline V gene has CDR1 SGHNT and CDR2 YENEEA. The length of the CDR3 is 13 residues. The CDR3 region has the DNA TGTGCCAGCAGCGGCCCCCACCAAGAGACCCAGTACTTC. The encoded protein is CASSGPHQETQYF.

This clone has just a few counts. Other nucleotide sequences from this sample produce the same CDR3. The chain carries TRBV5-4 and TRBJ2-7; 15 bases agree with TRBD2. The J segment lost 4 bases and the V segment lost 3 bases, leaving 5 bases of the junction unmatched. The length of the CDR3 is 16 residues. Germline V lookup: CDR1 SGHNT, CDR2 YYREEE (reference sequence). CDR3 residues: CASSSGLAGGAYEQYF. CDR3 sequence (DNA): TGTGCCAGCAGCTCGGGACTAGCGGGAGGAGCTTACGAGCAGTACTTC.

The genes are TRBV5-6 and TRBJ2-7, with D uncertain. CDR3 length: 18 amino acids. V was pared by 0 bases and J by 2 bases, with 21 bases between. The germline V gene has CDR1 SGHDT and CDR2 YYEEEE. DNA for the CDR3: TGTGCCAGCAGCTTGGACCCCCGCCGTACACTAAAAGCCTACGAGCAGTACTTC. It yields the protein CASSLDPRRTLKAYEQYF.

The rearrangement joins TRBV11-2 to TRBJ1-2; 11 bases fit TRBD1. V dropped 8 bases and J dropped 8; count of bases not matched to a gene: 10. The CDR3 runs to 14 residues. Germline CDR1 reads SGHAT; CDR2 reads FQNNGV. CDR3 DNA sequence: TGTGCCAGCGGCCGGGACAGGGGGTCTAAAGGCTACACCTTC. It yields the protein CASGRDRGSKGYTF.

This clone was observed a handful of times. The V call is TRBV11-2, the J call TRBJ2-1; D may correspond to TRBD1 or TRBD2 (5 bases each). The germline V and J ends were trimmed by 7 bases and 5 bases, with 18 bases remaining between them. The length of the CDR3 is 15 residues. Germline V gene lookup returns CDR1 SGHAT and CDR2 FQNNGV. The CDR3 loop reads CASNTGTPGNNEQFF. CDR3 in DNA: TGTGCCAGCAATACCGGGACCCCAGGCAACAATGAGCAGTTCTTC.

This clone was seen only once. V is TRBV3-1 (or the pseudogene TRBV3-2) and J is TRBJ2-7; tentatively, D is TRBD2 (5 bases). There are 13 residues in the CDR3. Trimming removed 4 bases from V and 2 bases from J, with 9 bases in between. Germline V gene lookup returns CDR1 LGHDT and CDR2 YNNKEL (reference sequence). The chain's CDR3 is CASSLGGPYEQYF. The CDR3 DNA follows: TGTGCCAGCAGCCTTGGAGGCCCCTACGAGCAGTACTTC.

This clone was counted a few times. The V and J genes are TRBV25-1 and TRBJ2-7; weak D call: TRBD2 (6 bases). The CDR3 extends over 16 amino acids. V dropped 4 bases and J dropped 3 bases, with 19 bases sitting between them. Germline V gene lookup returns CDR1 MGHDK and CDR2 SYGVNS. CDR3 in amino acids: CASSAHRDSPYYEQYF. As DNA, the CDR3 is TGTGCCAGCAGTGCCCACCGGGACTCCCCCTACTACGAGCAGTACTTC.

J is TRBJ1-3 and V is TRBV30, with no clear D. V gave up 0 bases and J gave up 1 base, with 7 bases separating them. The germline V gene has CDR1 GTSNPN and CDR2 SVGIG (reference sequence). The CDR3 covers 14 residues. The CDR3 DNA sequence: TGTGCCTGGAGTGTGGAAGGTTCTGGAAACACCATATATTTT. Translating gives CAWSVEGSGNTIYF.

The chain combines TRBV4-2 with TRBJ1-1; D ambiguous. The CDR3 covers 16 residues. Germline assignment: CDR1 LGHNA and CDR2 YNFKEQ. Trimming pared 1 base from V and 3 bases from J, leaving 15 bases between. CDR3 DNA: TGTGCCAGCAGCCAAGTGTTGGCACAGATAGACACTGAAGCTTTCTTT. It encodes CASSQVLAQIDTEAFF.

The V gene is TRBV27, the J gene TRBJ2-2, with 11 bases fitting TRBD1. The length of the CDR3 is 15 residues. Germline-derived CDR1 and CDR2 are MNHEY and SMNVEV (reference sequence). The V gene end was trimmed by 5 bases and the J gene end by 5 bases; junction bases not matched to a gene: 4. The CDR3 coding sequence is TGTGCCAGCAGTGGACAGGGGGCTTCTACCGGGGAGCTGTTTTTT. Its translation: CASSGQGASTGELFF.

This clone has just one count. The chain uses TRBV5-1 and TRBJ2-2; 9 bases are a match to TRBD1. Germline V gene sequence: CDR1 SGHRS, CDR2 YFSETQ. The ends lost 4 bases at V and 6 bases at J; junction bases unmatched: 7. The CDR3 loop spans 15 amino acids. Here the CDR3 DNA reads TGCGCCAGCAGCCCTGGACAGGGGTCGGCCGGGGAGCTGTTTTTT. Protein product: CASSPGQGSAGELFF. The whole variable domain, filled in from reference TRBV5-1 and TRBJ2-2, reads KAGVTQTPRYLIKTRGQQVTLSCSPISGHRSVSWYQQTPGQGLQFLFEYFSETQRNKGNFPGRFSGRQFSNSRSEMNVSTLELGDSALYLCASSPGQGSAGELFFGEGSRLTVL.

This chain joins TRBV19 and TRBJ2-7; TRBD1 matches 7 bases. The V and J ends lost 5 bases and 0 bases, in that order; junction bases with no gene match: 13. The CDR3 loop spans 17 amino acids. Germline V gene data show CDR1 as LNHDA and CDR2 as SQIVND (reference sequence). This CDR3 is CASSGILGQTSSYEQYF. The CDR3 bases are TGTGCCAGTAGTGGAATCCTGGGACAGACGAGCTCCTACGAGCAGTACTTC.

Here the CDR3 reads CSVGYGANVLTF. The CDR3 DNA follows: TGCAGCGTTGGTTATGGGGCCAACGTCCTGACTTTC. This sequence joins TRBV29-1 and TRBJ2-6; D remains unclear. The germline gives CDR1 SQVTM, CDR2 ANQGSEA. The V and J ends lost 4 bases and 3 bases respectively, with 4 bases between them. The CDR3 is made up of 12 amino acids.

The chain employs TRBV28 and TRBJ2-1, with D tentatively TRBD1 (5 bases). Germline CDR1 and CDR2: MDHEN and SYDVKM. The CDR3 sequence is 15 residues long. V dropped 4 bases and J dropped 5 bases, with 15 bases sitting between them. CDR3 in DNA: TGTGCCAGCAGTTACACCGGACACAACAACAATGAGCAGTTCTTC. It is translated as CASSYTGHNNNEQFF.

The CDR3 protein is CASSLVSGGNQPQHF. The CDR3 DNA follows: TGTGCCAGCAGCTTGGTCTCAGGGGGCAATCAGCCCCAGCATTTT. The chain carries TRBV5-8 and TRBJ1-5; TRBD1 might be the D (6 bases). The ends were cut back, 0 bases at V and 2 bases at J, with 9 bases in the middle. The CDR3 totals 15 residues. Germline V CDR1 and CDR2: SGHTS, YDEGEE.

This chain joins TRBV6-5 and TRBJ1-2, with a possible D match to TRBD1 (5 bases). V was clipped by 6 bases and J by 4 bases, with 18 bases between them. CDR3 length: 15 residues. Germline loops: CDR1 MNHEY, CDR2 SVGAGI. The CDR3 here is CASSLGPQQGYGYTF. The DNA for the CDR3 is TGTGCCAGCAGCCTCGGGCCCCAGCAGGGCTATGGCTACACCTTC.

The chain joins TRBV29-1 to TRBJ1-1; D remains ambiguous. This CDR3 has 11 residues. Germline values: CDR1 SQVTM, CDR2 ANQGSEA. The V and J ends lost 5 bases and 6 bases respectively, with 10 bases between them. This chain's CDR3 is CSVLGSAEAFF. The CDR3 nucleotides read TGCAGCGTTCTAGGGAGTGCTGAAGCTTTCTTT.

The CDR3 DNA is TGCAGCGTGGCAGACAGGGGGGGAGCTTTCTTT. This codes for CSVADRGGAFF. The chain links TRBV29-1 to TRBJ1-1, with 9 bases fitting TRBD1. CDR1 and CDR2 from the germline V gene are SQVTM and ANQGSEA. Unmatched junction bases numbered 6, after V lost 6 bases and J lost 10 bases. This CDR3 spans 11 amino acids.

The chain has TRBV29-1 and TRBJ1-4, with D possibly being TRBD1 (5 bases). V lost 6 bases and J 7 bases, leaving 12 bases between the germline ends. The CDR3 is 12 residues long. CDR1 SQVTM and CDR2 ANQGSEA come from the germline V gene. CDR3 nucleotide sequence: TGCAGCGTCACGTGGGGGGGTGAAAAACTGTTTTTT. It yields the protein CSVTWGGEKLFF.

This chain connects TRBV29-1 to TRBJ2-7; the D call may be TRBD1 or TRBD2 (5 bases each). Germline-derived CDR1 and CDR2 are SQVTM and ANQGSEA. The CDR3 length is 14 residues. Trimming shortened V by 7 bases and J by 0 bases, and 16 bases separated the two germline ends. This CDR3 reads CSARGVGSSYEQYF. The CDR3 DNA is TGCAGCGCCCGGGGCGTTGGGAGCTCCTACGAGCAGTACTTC.